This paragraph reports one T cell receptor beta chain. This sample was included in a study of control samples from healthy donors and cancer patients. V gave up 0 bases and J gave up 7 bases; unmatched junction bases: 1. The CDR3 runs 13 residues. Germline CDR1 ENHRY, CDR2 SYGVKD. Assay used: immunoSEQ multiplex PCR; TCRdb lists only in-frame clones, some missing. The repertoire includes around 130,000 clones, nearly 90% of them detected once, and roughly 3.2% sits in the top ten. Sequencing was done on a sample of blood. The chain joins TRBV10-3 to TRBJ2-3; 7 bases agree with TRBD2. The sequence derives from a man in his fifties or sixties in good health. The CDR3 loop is CAISESGGNTQYF. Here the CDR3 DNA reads TGTGCCATCAGTGAGTCGGGAGGGAATACGCAGTATTTT.